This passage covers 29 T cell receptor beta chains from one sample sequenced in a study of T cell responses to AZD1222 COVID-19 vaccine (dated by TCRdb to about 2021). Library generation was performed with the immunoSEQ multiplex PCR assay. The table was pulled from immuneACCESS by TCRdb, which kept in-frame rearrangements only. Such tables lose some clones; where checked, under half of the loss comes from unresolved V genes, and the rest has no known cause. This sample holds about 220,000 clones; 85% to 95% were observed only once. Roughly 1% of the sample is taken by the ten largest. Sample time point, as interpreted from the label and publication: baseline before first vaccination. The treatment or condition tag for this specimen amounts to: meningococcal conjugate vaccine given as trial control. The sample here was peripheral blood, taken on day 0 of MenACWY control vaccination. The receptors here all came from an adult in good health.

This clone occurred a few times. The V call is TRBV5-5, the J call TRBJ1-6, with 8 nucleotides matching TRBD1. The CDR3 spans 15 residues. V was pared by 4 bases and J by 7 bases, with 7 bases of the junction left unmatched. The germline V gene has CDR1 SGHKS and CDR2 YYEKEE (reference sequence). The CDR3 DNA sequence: TGTGCCAGCAGCCCTGGACAGGGAGGAAATTCACCCCTCCACTTT. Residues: CASSPGQGGNSPLHF.

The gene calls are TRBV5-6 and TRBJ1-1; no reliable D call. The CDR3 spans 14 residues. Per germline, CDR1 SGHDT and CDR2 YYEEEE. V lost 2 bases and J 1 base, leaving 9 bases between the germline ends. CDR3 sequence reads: CASSFRGGNTEAFF. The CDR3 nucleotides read TGTGCCAGCAGCTTCCGGGGAGGGAACACTGAAGCTTTCTTT.

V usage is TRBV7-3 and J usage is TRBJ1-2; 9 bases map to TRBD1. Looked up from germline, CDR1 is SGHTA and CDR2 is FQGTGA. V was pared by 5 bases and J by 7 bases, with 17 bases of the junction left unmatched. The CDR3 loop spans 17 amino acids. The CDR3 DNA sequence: TGTGCCAGCAGCCCCAAAGGGGACAGGGCAGGAGACCCTGGCTACACCTTC. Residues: CASSPKGDRAGDPGYTF.

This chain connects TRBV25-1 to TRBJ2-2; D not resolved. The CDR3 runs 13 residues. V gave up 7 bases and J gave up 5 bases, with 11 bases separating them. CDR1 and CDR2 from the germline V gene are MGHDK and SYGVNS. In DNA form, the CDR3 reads TGTGCCAGCATGCTTAACCCTACCGGGGAGCTGTTTTTT. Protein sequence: CASMLNPTGELFF.

CDR3 residues: CASSLFGGYGYTF. Here the CDR3 DNA reads TGTGCCAGCAGTTTGTTTGGGGGGTATGGCTACACCTTC. The rearrangement uses TRBV12-3 or TRBV12-4 and TRBJ1-2; tentatively, D is TRBD1 (5 bases). This CDR3 spans 13 amino acids. V was clipped by 3 bases and J by 5 bases, with 10 bases between them.

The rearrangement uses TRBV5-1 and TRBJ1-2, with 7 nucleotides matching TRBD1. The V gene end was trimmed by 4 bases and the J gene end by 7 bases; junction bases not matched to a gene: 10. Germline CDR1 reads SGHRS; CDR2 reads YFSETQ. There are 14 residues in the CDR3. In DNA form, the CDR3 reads TGCGCCAGCAGCGGAGGCGACAGGGCTGGTGGCTACACCTTC. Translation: CASSGGDRAGGYTF. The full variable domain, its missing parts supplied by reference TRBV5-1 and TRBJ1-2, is KAGVTQTPRYLIKTRGQQVTLSCSPISGHRSVSWYQQTPGQGLQFLFEYFSETQRNKGNFPGRFSGRQFSNSRSEMNVSTLELGDSALYLCASSGGDRAGGYTFGSGTRLTVV.

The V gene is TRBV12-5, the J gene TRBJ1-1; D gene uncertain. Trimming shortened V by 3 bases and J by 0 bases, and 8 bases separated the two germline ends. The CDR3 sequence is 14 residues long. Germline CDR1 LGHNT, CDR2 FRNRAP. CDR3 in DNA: TGTGCTAGTGGTTTACGTGTTCTGAACACTGAAGCTTTCTTT. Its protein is CASGLRVLNTEAFF.

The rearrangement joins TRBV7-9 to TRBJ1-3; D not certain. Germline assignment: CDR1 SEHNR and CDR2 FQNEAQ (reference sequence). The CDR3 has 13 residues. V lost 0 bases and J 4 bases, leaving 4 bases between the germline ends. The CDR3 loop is CASSLAEGNTIYF. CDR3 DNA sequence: TGTGCCAGCAGCTTAGCGGAGGGAAACACCATATATTTT. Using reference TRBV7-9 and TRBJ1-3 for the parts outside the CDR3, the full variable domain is DTGVSQNPRHKITKRGQNVTFRCDPISEHNRLYWYRQTLGQGPEFLTYFQNEAQLEKSRLLSDRFSAERPKGSFSTLEIQRTEQGDSAMYLCASSLAEGNTIYFGEGSWLTVV.

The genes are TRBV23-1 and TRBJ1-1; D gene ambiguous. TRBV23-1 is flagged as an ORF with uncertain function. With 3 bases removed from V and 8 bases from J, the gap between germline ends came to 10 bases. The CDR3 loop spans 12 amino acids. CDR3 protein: CASSHFREEAFF. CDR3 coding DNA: TGCGCCAGCAGTCACTTCCGGGAAGAAGCTTTCTTT.

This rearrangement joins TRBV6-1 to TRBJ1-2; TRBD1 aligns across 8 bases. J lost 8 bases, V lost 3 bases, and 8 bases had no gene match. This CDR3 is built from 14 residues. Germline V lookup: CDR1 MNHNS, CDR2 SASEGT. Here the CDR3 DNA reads TGTGCCAGCAGTGAGGACCAGGGGGCGGAGGGCTACACCTTC. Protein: CASSEDQGAEGYTF.

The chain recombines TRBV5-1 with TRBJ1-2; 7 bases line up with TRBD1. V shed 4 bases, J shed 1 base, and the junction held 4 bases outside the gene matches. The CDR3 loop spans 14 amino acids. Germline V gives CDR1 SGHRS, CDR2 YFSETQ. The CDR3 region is CASSPRDSNYGYTF. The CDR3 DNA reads TGCGCCAGCAGCCCCCGGGACAGTAACTATGGCTACACCTTC.

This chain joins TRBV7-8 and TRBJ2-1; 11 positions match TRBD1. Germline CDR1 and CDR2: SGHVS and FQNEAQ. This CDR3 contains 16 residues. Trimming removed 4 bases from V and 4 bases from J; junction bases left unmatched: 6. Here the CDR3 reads CASSYGTGGGYNEQFF. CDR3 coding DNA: TGTGCCAGCAGCTACGGGACAGGGGGGGGTTACAATGAGCAGTTCTTC. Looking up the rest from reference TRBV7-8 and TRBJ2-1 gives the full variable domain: GAGVSQSPRYKVAKRGQDVALRCDPISGHVSLFWYQQALGQGPEFLTYFQNEAQLDKSGLPSDRFFAERPEGSVSTLKIQRTQQEDSAVYLCASSYGTGGGYNEQFFGPGTRLTVL.

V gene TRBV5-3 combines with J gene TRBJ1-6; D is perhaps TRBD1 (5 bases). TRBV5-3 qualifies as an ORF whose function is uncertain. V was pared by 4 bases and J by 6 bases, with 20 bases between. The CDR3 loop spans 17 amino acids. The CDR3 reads CARSGGRGTDFNSPLHF. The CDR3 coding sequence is TGTGCCAGAAGCGGAGGGCGGGGGACTGATTTTAATTCACCCCTCCACTTT.

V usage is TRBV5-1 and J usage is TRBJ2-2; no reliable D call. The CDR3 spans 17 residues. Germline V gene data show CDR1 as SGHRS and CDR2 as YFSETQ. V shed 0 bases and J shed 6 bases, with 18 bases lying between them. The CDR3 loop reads CASSLGGSSSPPGELFF. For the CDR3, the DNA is TGCGCCAGCAGCTTGGGCGGTTCGTCTAGTCCGCCCGGGGAGCTGTTTTTT. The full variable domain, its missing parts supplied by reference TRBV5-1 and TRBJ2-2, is KAGVTQTPRYLIKTRGQQVTLSCSPISGHRSVSWYQQTPGQGLQFLFEYFSETQRNKGNFPGRFSGRQFSNSRSEMNVSTLELGDSALYLCASSLGGSSSPPGELFFGEGSRLTVL.

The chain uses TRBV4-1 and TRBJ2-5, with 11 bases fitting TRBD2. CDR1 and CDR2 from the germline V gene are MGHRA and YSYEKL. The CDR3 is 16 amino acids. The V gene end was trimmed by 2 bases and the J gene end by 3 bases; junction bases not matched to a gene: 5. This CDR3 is CASSQPGTSGEETQYF. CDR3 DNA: TGCGCCAGCAGCCAACCCGGGACTAGCGGCGAAGAGACCCAGTACTTC.

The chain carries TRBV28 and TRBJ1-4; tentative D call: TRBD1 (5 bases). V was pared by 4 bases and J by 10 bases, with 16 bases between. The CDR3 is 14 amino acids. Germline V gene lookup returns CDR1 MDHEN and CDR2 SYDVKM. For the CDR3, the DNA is TGTGCCAGCAGTTCCGGACAACCCGGAGCAAAACTGTTTTTT. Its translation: CASSSGQPGAKLFF.

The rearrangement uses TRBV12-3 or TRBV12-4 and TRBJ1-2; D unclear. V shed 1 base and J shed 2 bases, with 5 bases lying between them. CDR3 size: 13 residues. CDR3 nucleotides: TGTGCCAGCAGTTTAGATGAAAACTATGGCTACACCTTC. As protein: CASSLDENYGYTF.

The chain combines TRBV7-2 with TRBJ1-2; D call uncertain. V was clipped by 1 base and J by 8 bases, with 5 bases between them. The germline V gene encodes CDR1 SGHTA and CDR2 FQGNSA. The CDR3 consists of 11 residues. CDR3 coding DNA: TGTGCCAGCAGCTTAGTAAGGGGCTACACCTTC. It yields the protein CASSLVRGYTF.

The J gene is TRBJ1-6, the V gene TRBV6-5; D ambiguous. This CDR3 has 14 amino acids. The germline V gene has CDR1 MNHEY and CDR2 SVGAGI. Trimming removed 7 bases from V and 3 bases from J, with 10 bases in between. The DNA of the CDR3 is TGTGCCAGCACCTCGGGTAACTATAATTCACCCCTCCACTTT. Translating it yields CASTSGNYNSPLHF.

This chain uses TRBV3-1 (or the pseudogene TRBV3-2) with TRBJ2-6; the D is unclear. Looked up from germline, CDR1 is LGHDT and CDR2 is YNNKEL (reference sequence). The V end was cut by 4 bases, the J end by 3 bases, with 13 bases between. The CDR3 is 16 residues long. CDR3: CASSPGPQGGANVLTF. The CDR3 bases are TGTGCCAGCAGCCCCGGGCCTCAAGGTGGGGCCAACGTCCTGACTTTC.

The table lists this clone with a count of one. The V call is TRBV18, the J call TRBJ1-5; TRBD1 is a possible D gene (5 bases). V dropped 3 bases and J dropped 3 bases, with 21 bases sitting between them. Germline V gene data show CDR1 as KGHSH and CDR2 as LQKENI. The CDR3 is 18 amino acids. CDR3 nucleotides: TGTGCCAGCTCACCCGGGGGGAATGCCAGGGCCCCCAATCAGCCCCAGCATTTT. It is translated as CASSPGGNARAPNQPQHF.

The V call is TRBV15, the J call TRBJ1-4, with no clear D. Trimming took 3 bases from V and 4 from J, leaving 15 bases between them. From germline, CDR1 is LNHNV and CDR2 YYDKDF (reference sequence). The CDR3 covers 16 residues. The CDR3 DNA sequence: TGTGCCACCAGCAGCGGCGGCCGTAAGGTTAATGAAAAACTGTTTTTT. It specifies CATSSGGRKVNEKLFF.

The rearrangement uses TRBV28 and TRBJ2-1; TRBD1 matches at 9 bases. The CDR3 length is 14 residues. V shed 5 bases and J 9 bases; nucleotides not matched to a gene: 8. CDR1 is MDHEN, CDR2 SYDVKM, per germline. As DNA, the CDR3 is TGTGCCAGCAGTAGGGACAGGGTCCGTGGTGAGCAGTTCTTC. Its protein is CASSRDRVRGEQFF.

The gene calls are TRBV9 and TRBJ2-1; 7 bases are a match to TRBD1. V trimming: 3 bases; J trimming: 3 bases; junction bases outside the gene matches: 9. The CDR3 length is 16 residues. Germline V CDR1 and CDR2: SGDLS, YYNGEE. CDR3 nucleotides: TGTGCCAGCAGCGCATTGTACGGGACAGACTACAATGAGCAGTTCTTC. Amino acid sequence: CASSALYGTDYNEQFF.

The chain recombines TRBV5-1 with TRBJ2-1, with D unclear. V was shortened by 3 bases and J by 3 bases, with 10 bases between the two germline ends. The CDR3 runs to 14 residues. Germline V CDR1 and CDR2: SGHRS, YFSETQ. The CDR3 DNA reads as TGCGCCAGCAGCTCGGGCCCCTTCTACAATGAGCAGTTCTTC. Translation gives CASSSGPFYNEQFF.

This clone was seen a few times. This CDR3 is CASSLIRGRPQHF. In nucleotides, the CDR3 is TGTGCCAGCAGCTTAATCAGGGGTCGGCCCCAGCATTTT. The chain recombines TRBV7-2 with TRBJ1-5, with D maybe TRBD1 (6 bases). CDR1 and CDR2 (germline): SGHTA, FQGNSA. This CDR3 has 13 residues. The V end lost 2 bases, the J end lost 9 bases, and 11 bases lay between the germline ends.

The CDR3 nucleotides are TGTGCCAGCAGCTTTAGTAGCGGAGAGACCCAGTACTTC. It is translated as CASSFSSGETQYF. This chain uses TRBV5-4 with TRBJ2-5; D possibly corresponds to TRBD2 (6 bases). The CDR3 spans 13 residues. CDR1 is SGHNT and CDR2 is YYREEE in the germline V gene (reference sequence). Trimming removed 2 bases from V and 4 bases from J, with 9 bases in between.

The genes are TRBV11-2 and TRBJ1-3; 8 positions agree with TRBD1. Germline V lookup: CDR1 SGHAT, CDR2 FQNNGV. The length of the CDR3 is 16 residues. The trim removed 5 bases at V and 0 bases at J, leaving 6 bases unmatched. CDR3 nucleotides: TGTGCCAGCAGCCCGGACAGGGCTTTCTCTGGAAACACCATATATTTT. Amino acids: CASSPDRAFSGNTIYF.

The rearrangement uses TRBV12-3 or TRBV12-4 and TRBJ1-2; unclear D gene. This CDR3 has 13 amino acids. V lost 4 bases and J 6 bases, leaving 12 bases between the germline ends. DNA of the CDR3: TGTGCCAGCAGTTCTGACCTCAGGAATGGCTACACCTTC. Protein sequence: CASSSDLRNGYTF.